This T cell receptor (beta chain) was retrieved from a study of T cells in Graves' hyperthyroidism and ophthalmopathy. This clonotype was recorded many times. Orbital computed tomography and thyroid ultrasound, together with serum TRAb and thyroxine and clinical symptoms, were used for diagnoses. The investigators amplified TCR beta CDR3 regions from RNA transcripts. Using the HTBI primer set, a first-round RT-PCR was run on the TCR CDR3. Each CDR3 protein is one row after TCRdb ran MiXCR on the multiplex PCR reads. The sample includes about 690,000 distinct CDR3 sequences, roughly a sixth of them seen just once. The CDR3 contains 17 residues. The ends lost 4 bases at V and 7 bases at J; junction bases unmatched: 15. CDR1 is SGHTA, CDR2 FQGNSA, per germline.

The gene calls are TRBV7-2 and TRBJ2-3; 9 bases map to TRBD2. The sample comprised blood. This clonotype was sampled from a man in his fifties with Graves' hyperthyroidism. CDR3 protein: CASSSRGGGRAGNTQYF. The CDR3 DNA sequence: TGTGCCAGCAGCTCTCGTGGTGGCGGGAGGGCCGGAAATACGCAGTATTTT.